These T cell receptor beta chains were read from a single sample in a study of regulatory T cells in long-lasting Graves disease. TCRdb independently ran MiXCR on the multiplex PCR reads; one entry per CDR3 protein. Among under 800,000 distinct CDR3 sequences listed, under 20% were seen once. These data also formed part of another study, on T cells in Graves' hyperthyroidism and ophthalmopathy.

Material: peripheral blood mononuclear cells (PBMCs), obtained at new diagnosis, from a patient treated with antithyroid drugs. These receptors came from a woman in her 30s with Graves disease. CDR3s include the opening cysteine and the closing phenylalanine or tryptophan. The D gene is left open where the match is weak. The listing skips clone size in some rows; elsewhere it reads once, few, many or a size class.

TRBV3-1	TRBD2	TRBJ2-3	-	TGTGCCAGCAGCCACCATCCCCTAGCGGGAGGGCGGTATACGCAGTATTTT	CASSHHPLAGGRYTQYF
TRBV6-1	-	TRBJ1-5	-	TGTGCCAGCACTCAGGGGAGCTGGCACAATCAGCCCCAGCATTTT	CASTQGSWHNQPQHF
TRBV28	-	TRBJ2-7	many	TGTGCCAGCAGTACACCTTGGGGCGTGAACGAGCAGTACTTC	CASSTPWGVNEQYF
TRBV19	TRBD1	TRBJ1-5	many	TGTGCCAGTACCGGGACAGGGGGCGATTATAGCAATCAGCCCCAGCATTTT	CASTGTGGDYSNQPQHF
TRBV18	-	TRBJ1-4	-	TGTGCCAGCTCACCCGCTTTGGGGGTGACTAATGAAAAACTGTTTTTT	CASSPALGVTNEKLFF
TRBV7-8	TRBD2	TRBJ2-3	many	TGTGCCAGCAGCTTGAGGCGGGAGGATACGCAGTATTTT	CASSLRREDTQYF
TRBV2	-	TRBJ2-1	many	TGTGCCAGCATAGGTCGAATACTCTCCTACAATGAGCAGTTCTTC	CASIGRILSYNEQFF
TRBV28	-	TRBJ2-7	many	TGTGCCAGCAGTTCGTCCGGGACCGCGTTTTACGAGCAGTACTTC	CASSSSGTAFYEQYF
TRBV7-3	-	TRBJ1-2	few	TGTGCCAGCAGCTTAGGTCCAGGCAACTATGGCTACACCTTC	CASSLGPGNYGYTF
TRBV7-6	-	TRBJ1-2	-	TGTGCCAGCAGCCCGATAGGACGACGACCAACTAACTATGGCTACACCTTC	CASSPIGRRPTNYGYTF
TRBV20-1	-	TRBJ2-7	few	TGCAGTGCCCCGAGGAGTGACGGAGCCTACGAGCAGTACTTC	CSAPRSDGAYEQYF
TRBV5-1	-	TRBJ1-3	few	TGCGCCAGCAGCTTAGGACGGGGAGATACTGGAAACACCATATATTTT	CASSLGRGDTGNTIYF
TRBV27	-	TRBJ1-5	many	TGTGCCAGCAGCGGATTACAGGGCACAACCCAGCATTTT	CASSGLQGTTQHF
TRBV12-3/TRBV12-4	-	TRBJ1-5	many	TGTGCCAGCGCGCTTAATCAGCCCCAGCATTTT	CASALNQPQHF
TRBV29-1	TRBD1	TRBJ2-5	many	TGCAGCGTCCGCGGAAGTGGGACAGTAGAGACCCAGTACTTC	CSVRGSGTVETQYF
TRBV6-5	TRBD1	TRBJ1-1	many	TGTGCCAGCAGTTCTCCCGGGACAGTCCTTAACACTGAAGCTTTCTTT	CASSSPGTVLNTEAFF
TRBV27	-	TRBJ2-5	many	TGTGCCAGCAGTTTAGGAGGGGGCGCTGGGGAAGAGACCCAGTACTTC	CASSLGGGAGEETQYF
TRBV27	-	TRBJ2-5	-	TGTGCCAGCAGTTTGTGGCAAGAGACCCAGTACTTC	CASSLWQETQYF
TRBV28	TRBD2	TRBJ2-3	many	TGTGCCAGCAGTCCATTAGCGGGAGAAACAGATACGCAGTATTTT	CASSPLAGETDTQYF
TRBV7-2	-	TRBJ1-1	many	TGTGCCAGCAGCTTGCCCGGGGAACTAAAAGAGGCTTTCTTT	CASSLPGELKEAFF
TRBV2	-	TRBJ2-7	-	TGTGCCAGCACCGGGGCCCGGACCTCGATCCAGAATCTGTACTTC	CASTGARTSIQNLYF
TRBV7-2	-	TRBJ1-5	few	TGTGCCATACCGGGGGGGGCAGGGTGGGTAGGCAATCAGCCCCAGCATTTT	CAIPGGAGWVGNQPQHF
TRBV28	TRBD1	TRBJ1-3	many	TGTGCCAGCAGGGGCGGGACAGGTGGAAACACCATATATTTT	CASRGGTGGNTIYF
TRBV5-4	TRBD2	TRBJ2-5	-	TGTGCCAGCAGCTTAGTAGCGGGAGGGATGGAGACCCAGTACTTC	CASSLVAGGMETQYF
TRBV30	-	TRBJ2-3	-	TGTGCCTGGAGTGGGCAGGGGGGTTTCGGTACGCAGTATTTT	CAWSGQGGFGTQYF
TRBV28	-	TRBJ1-3	many	TGTGCCAGCATCCCCAACACCGGGAGAGGAAACACCATATATTTT	CASIPNTGRGNTIYF
TRBV28	-	TRBJ2-7	many	TGTGCCAGCAGTCCCCCCGGGACTGGCTACGAGCAGTACTTC	CASSPPGTGYEQYF
TRBV20-1	-	TRBJ2-3	-	TGCAGTGCCAGGAGGGAGACAGATACGCAGTATTTT	CSARRETDTQYF
TRBV5-5	TRBD1	TRBJ2-7	-	TGTGCCAGCAGTCGCGACAGGGGCGATCTCTACGAGCAGTACTTC	CASSRDRGDLYEQYF
TRBV28	-	TRBJ2-1	few	TGTGCCAGCAGTTTCTGGGTGAGGGAGTCAGTAGATGAGCAGTTCTTC	CASSFWVRESVDEQFF
TRBV30	-	TRBJ2-1	many	TGTGCCTGGAGATCCGGACCCCTAGTGCATGAGCAGTTCTTC	CAWRSGPLVHEQFF
TRBV11-2	-	TRBJ2-1	-	TGTGCCAGCAGCACCGACGCGGGACATGAGCAGTTCTTC	CASSTDAGHEQFF
TRBV10-3	TRBD2	TRBJ2-1	many	TGTGCCATCAGTGGGCGGGAGAGGGTCAATGAGCAGTTCTTC	CAISGRERVNEQFF
TRBV19	-	TRBJ2-5	many	TGTGCCAGTAGTTCCGGAACCTACGGGACAAGAGGCGAGACCCAGTACTTC	CASSSGTYGTRGETQYF
TRBV11-2	-	TRBJ1-2	many	TGTGCCAGCAGCTCGTTAGAAGAATGGTACCGCTATGGCTACACCTTC	CASSSLEEWYRYGYTF
TRBV29-1	TRBD1	TRBJ1-1	-	TGCAGCGCCAACAGGGGGCAGAGCACTGAAGCTTTCTTT	CSANRGQSTEAFF
TRBV20-1	-	TRBJ2-7	few	TGCAGTGCTAGAGCTGCCACCTACGAGCAGTACTTC	CSARAATYEQYF
TRBV7-9	TRBD1	TRBJ2-2	many	TGTGCCAGCAGCTCCCCAGGGGGCACGACCGGGGAGCTGTTTTTT	CASSSPGGTTGELFF
TRBV7-2	-	TRBJ2-3	many	TGTGCCAGCAGCTCAGCACTAGTCCGCGATACGCAGTATTTT	CASSSALVRDTQYF
TRBV6-1	-	TRBJ2-6	many	TGTGCCAGCAAAGCCCAGGTTGGGGCCAACGTCCTGACTTTC	CASKAQVGANVLTF
TRBV28	TRBD1	TRBJ1-5	many	TGTGCCAGCAGTTTGTCGACAGGGTTTATGGGCAATCAGCCCCAGCATTTT	CASSLSTGFMGNQPQHF
TRBV7-3	TRBD2	TRBJ2-1	-	TGTGCCAGCAGCAATCTAGCGGGAGGGAATGAGCAGTTCTTC	CASSNLAGGNEQFF
TRBV6-1	-	TRBJ2-7	many	TGTGCCAGCAGTGATTTGATCGGCTACGAGCAGTACTTC	CASSDLIGYEQYF
TRBV7-2	TRBD2	TRBJ2-3	-	TGTGCCAGCAGGATCGATAGCGGACTAGGCACAGATACGCAGTATTTT	CASRIDSGLGTDTQYF
TRBV28	-	TRBJ2-5	few	TGTGCCAGCAGTTTACCAGGGTGGGATGAGACCCAGTACTTC	CASSLPGWDETQYF
TRBV20-1	-	TRBJ1-1	few	TGCAGTGTCAGCCGGGTTACTGAAGCTTTCTTT	CSVSRVTEAFF
TRBV20-1	-	TRBJ2-3	many	TGCAGTGCTAGTCAGGACACAGATACGCAGTATTTT	CSASQDTDTQYF
TRBV6-2/TRBV6-3	-	TRBJ2-2	-	TGTGCCAGCTTCTACCCCGGGGAGCTGTTTTTT	CASFYPGELFF